This T cell receptor beta chain was found in a study of blood T cell repertoires in COVID-19. TCRdb's table, derived via immunoSEQ multiplex PCR, lists solely in-frame clones and lacks some. The sample holds approximately 98,000 clones, 88% seen once. Losses at the gene ends were 6 bases for V and 5 bases for J; bases not matched to a gene: 14. The germline V gene encodes CDR1 MNHNY and CDR2 SVGAGI (reference sequence). The CDR3 has 16 residues. The rearrangement joins TRBV6-6 to TRBJ2-7; 9 nucleotides agree with TRBD1. The origin of this receptor is a human donor in a cohort sampled during active COVID-19. Sequencing was carried out using peripheral blood. This CDR3 is CASRPKQGARLDEQYF. Written as DNA, the CDR3 is TGTGCCAGCAGGCCCAAACAGGGGGCGAGACTGGACGAGCAGTACTTC.